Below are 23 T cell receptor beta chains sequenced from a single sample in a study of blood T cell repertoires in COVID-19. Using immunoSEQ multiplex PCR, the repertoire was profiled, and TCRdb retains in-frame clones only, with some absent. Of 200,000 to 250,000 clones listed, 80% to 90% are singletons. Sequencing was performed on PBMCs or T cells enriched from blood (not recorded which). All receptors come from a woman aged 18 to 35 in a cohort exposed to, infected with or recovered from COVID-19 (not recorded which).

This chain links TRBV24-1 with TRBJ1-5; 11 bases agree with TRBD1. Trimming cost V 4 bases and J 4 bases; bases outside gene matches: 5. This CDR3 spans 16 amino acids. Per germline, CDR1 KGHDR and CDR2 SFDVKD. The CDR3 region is CATSDPGQGANQPQHF. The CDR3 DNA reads TGTGCCACCAGTGACCCCGGACAGGGGGCGAATCAGCCCCAGCATTTT.

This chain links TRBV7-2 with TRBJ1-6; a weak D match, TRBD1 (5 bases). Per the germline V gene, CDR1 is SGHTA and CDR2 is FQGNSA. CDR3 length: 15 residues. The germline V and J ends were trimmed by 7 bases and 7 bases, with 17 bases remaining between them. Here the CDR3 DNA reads TGTGCCAGCATGAGGGACTCCTACGTCAATTCACCCCTCCACTTT. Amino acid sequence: CASMRDSYVNSPLHF.

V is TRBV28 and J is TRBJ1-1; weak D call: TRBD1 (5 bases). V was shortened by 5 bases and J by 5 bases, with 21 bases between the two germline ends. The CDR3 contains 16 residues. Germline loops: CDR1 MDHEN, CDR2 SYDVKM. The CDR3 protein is CASSPSLRRVGTEAFF. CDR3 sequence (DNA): TGTGCCAGCAGTCCCTCTCTCCGCAGGGTGGGTACTGAAGCTTTCTTT.

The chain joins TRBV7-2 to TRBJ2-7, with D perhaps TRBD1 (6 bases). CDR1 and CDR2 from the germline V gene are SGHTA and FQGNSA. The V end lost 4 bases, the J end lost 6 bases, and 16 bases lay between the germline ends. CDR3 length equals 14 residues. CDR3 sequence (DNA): TGTGCCAGCAGCTCCGAGGGGGTTGTGGGCGAGCAGTACTTC. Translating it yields CASSSEGVVGEQYF.

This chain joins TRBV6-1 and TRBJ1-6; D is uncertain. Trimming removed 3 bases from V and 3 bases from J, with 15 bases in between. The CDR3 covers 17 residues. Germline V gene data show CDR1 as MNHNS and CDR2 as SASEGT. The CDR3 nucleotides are TGTGCCAGCAGTGAGCCCCTCGGACTGGTCTATAATTCACCCCTCCACTTT. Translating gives CASSEPLGLVYNSPLHF.

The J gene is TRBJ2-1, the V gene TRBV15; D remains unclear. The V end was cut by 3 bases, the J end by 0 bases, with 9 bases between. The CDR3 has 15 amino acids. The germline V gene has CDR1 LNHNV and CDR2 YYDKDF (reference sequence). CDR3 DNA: TGTGCCACCAGCAGTAGCCGTAGCTCCTACAATGAGCAGTTCTTC. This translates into CATSSSRSSYNEQFF. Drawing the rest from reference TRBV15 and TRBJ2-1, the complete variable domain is DAMVIQNPRYQVTQFGKPVTLSCSQTLNHNVMYWYQQKSSQAPKLLFHYYDKDFNNEADTPDNFQSRRPNTSFCFLDIRSPGLGDTAMYLCATSSSRSSYNEQFFGPGTRLTVL.

CDR3 DNA sequence: TGTGCCAGCAGCACTGGACTAGCGGGAGTTTCAGATACGCAGTATTTT. Amino acids: CASSTGLAGVSDTQYF. This chain uses TRBV11-3 with TRBJ2-3; 13 positions match TRBD2. This CDR3 has 16 amino acids. Losses at the gene ends were 5 bases for V and 4 bases for J; bases not matched to a gene: 6. Germline CDR1 reads SGHNT; CDR2 reads YENEEA.

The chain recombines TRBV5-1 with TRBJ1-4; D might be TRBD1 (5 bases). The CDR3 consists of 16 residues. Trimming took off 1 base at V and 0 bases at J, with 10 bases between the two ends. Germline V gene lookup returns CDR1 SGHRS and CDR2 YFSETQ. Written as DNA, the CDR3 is TGCGCCAGCAGCTTGTTAGGGACTTCAACTAATGAAAAACTGTTTTTT. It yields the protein CASSLLGTSTNEKLFF.

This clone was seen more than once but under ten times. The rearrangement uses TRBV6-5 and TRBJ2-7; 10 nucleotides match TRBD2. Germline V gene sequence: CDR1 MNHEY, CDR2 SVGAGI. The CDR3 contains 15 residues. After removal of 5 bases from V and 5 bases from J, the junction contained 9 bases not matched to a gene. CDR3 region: CASSNPSGSIHEQYF. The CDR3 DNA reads TGTGCCAGCAGTAACCCTAGCGGGAGCATCCACGAGCAGTACTTC.

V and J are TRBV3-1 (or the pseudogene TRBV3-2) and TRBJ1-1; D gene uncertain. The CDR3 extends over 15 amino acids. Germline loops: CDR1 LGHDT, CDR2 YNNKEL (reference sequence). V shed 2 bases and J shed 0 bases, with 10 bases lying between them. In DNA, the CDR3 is TGTGCCAGCAGCCAATCGGAGGTTATGAACACTGAAGCTTTCTTT. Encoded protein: CASSQSEVMNTEAFF.

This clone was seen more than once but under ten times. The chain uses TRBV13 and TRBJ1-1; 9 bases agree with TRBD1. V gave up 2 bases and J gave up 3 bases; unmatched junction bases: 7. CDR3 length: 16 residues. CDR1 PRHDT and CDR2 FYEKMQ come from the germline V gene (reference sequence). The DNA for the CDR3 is TGTGCCAGCAGCTTAACCCCGGACAGGGGTGACACTGAAGCTTTCTTT. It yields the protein CASSLTPDRGDTEAFF.

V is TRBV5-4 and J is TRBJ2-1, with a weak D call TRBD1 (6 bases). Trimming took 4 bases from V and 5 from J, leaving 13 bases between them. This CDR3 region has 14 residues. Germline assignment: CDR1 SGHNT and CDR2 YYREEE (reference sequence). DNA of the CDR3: TGTGCCAGCAGCAGGGGGAACAGAAACAATGAGCAGTTCTTC. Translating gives CASSRGNRNNEQFF.

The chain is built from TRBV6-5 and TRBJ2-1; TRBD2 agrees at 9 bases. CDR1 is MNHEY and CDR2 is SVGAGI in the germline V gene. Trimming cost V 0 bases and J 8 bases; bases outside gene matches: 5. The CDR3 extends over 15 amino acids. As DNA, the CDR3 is TGTGCCAGCAGTTACTCGGTAGCGGGAGTCCATGAGCAGTTCTTC. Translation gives CASSYSVAGVHEQFF.

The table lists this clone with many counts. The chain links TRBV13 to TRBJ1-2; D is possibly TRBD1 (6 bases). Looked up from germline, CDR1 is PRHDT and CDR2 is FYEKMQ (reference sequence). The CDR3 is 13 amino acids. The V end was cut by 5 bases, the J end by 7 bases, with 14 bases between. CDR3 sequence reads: CASSAQFRGGYTF. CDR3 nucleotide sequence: TGTGCCAGCAGCGCCCAATTCAGGGGTGGCTACACCTTC.

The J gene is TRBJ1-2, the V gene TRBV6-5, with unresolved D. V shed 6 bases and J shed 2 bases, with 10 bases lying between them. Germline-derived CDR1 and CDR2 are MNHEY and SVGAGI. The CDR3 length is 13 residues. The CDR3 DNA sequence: TGTGCCAGCAGCTACAAGAGGAACTATGGCTACACCTTC. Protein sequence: CASSYKRNYGYTF.

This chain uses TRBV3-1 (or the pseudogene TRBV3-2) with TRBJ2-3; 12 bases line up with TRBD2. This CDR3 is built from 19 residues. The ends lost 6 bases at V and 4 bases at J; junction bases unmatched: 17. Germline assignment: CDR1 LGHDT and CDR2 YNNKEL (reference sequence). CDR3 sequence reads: CASRLGTSGPEFTPDTQYF. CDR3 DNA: TGTGCCAGCAGACTTGGGACTAGCGGGCCCGAATTCACGCCAGATACGCAGTATTTT.

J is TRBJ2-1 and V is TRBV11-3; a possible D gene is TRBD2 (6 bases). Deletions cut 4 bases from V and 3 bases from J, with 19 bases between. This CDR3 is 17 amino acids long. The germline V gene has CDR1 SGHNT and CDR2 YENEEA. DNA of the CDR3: TGTGCCAGCAGCTCCCCCCCGCCGGGAGTGGACTACAATGAGCAGTTCTTC. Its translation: CASSSPPPGVDYNEQFF.

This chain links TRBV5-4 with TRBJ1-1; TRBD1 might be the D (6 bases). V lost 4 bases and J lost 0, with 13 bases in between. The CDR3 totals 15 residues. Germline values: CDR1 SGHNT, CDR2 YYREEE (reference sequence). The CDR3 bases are TGTGCCAGCAGCCGCAGGGGCAATATGAACACTGAAGCTTTCTTT. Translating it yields CASSRRGNMNTEAFF. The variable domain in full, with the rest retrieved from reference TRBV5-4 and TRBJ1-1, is ETGVTQSPTHLIKTRGQQVTLRCSSQSGHNTVSWYQQALGQGPQFIFQYYREEENGRGNFPPRFSGLQFPNYSSELNVNALELDDSALYLCASSRRGNMNTEAFFGQGTRLTVV.

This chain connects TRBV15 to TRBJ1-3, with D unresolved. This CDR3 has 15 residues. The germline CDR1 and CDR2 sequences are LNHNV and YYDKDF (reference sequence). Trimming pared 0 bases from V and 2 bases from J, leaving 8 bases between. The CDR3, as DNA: TGTGCCACCAGCAGAGATCTAGCCGCTGGAAACACCATATATTTT. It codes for CATSRDLAAGNTIYF.

Here the CDR3 DNA reads TGTGCCAGCGCTGCGGGCTCGGGAAATAACTATGGCTACACCTTC. Translating it yields CASAAGSGNNYGYTF. The chain combines TRBV18 with TRBJ1-2, with D unresolved. The CDR3 spans 15 residues. CDR1 and CDR2 (germline): KGHSH, LQKENI. V was pared by 8 bases and J by 1 base, with 17 bases between.

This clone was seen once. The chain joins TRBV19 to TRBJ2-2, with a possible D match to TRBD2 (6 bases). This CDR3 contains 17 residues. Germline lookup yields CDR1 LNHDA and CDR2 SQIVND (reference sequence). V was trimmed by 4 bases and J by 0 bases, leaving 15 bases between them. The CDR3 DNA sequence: TGTGCCAGTAGTAAAATTAGCGGCCTAGCGAACACCGGGGAGCTGTTTTTT. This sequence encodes CASSKISGLANTGELFF. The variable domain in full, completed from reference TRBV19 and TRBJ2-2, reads DGGITQSPKYLFRKEGQNVTLSCEQNLNHDAMYWYRQDPGQGLRLIYYSQIVNDFQKGDIAEGYSVSREKKESFPLTVTSAQKNPTAFYLCASSKISGLANTGELFFGEGSRLTVL.

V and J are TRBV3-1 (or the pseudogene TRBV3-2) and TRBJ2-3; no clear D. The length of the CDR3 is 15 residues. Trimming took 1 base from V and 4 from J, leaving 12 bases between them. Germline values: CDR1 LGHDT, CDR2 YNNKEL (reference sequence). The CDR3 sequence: CASSQVVSLPDTQYF. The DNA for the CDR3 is TGTGCCAGCAGCCAAGTCGTGTCACTCCCAGATACGCAGTATTTT.

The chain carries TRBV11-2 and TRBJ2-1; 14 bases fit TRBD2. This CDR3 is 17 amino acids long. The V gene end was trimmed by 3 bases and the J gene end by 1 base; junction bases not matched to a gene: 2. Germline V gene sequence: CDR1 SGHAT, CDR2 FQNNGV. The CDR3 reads CASSLGTSGSSYNEQFF. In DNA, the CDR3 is TGTGCCAGCAGCTTGGGGACTAGCGGGAGTTCCTACAATGAGCAGTTCTTC.